This passage covers 15 T cell receptor beta chains from one sample sequenced in a study of Ad26.COV2.S vaccination and SARS-CoV-2 variants. Only in-frame clones appear in the TCRdb table, and some are missing; sequencing was by immunoSEQ multiplex PCR. The data hold around 400,000 clones, with roughly 85% observed a single time. Treatment reported: 15 to 20 received Ad26.COV2.S at low or high dose, single or two shots; a few received placebo; per-sample allocation not given. Sampling occurred on day 63 after the first vaccine or placebo injection. Sample: peripheral blood, taken in a trial of Ad26.COV2.S vaccine versus placebo. These receptors came from a person between 18 and 59 years old who received the Ad26.COV2.S COVID-19 vaccine or a placebo.

J is TRBJ2-7 and V is TRBV4-1; weak D call: TRBD1 (6 bases). Trimming shortened V by 0 bases and J by 0 bases, and 15 bases separated the two germline ends. Germline CDR1 is MGHRA and CDR2 is YSYEKL. The CDR3 has 17 amino acids. The CDR3 loop is CASSQEDVGALSYEQYF. CDR3 nucleotides: TGCGCCAGCAGCCAAGAGGATGTGGGGGCCCTCTCCTACGAGCAGTACTTC.

The genes are TRBV2 and TRBJ1-2, with D perhaps TRBD1 (6 bases). Trimming took 5 bases from V and 7 from J, leaving 14 bases between them. The length of the CDR3 is 13 residues. Germline V gene lookup returns CDR1 SNHLY and CDR2 FYNNEI. CDR3 amino acids: CASSQDSSVGYTF. As DNA, the CDR3 is TGTGCCAGCAGTCAGGACAGTTCGGTTGGCTACACCTTC.

The chain recombines TRBV19 with TRBJ1-5; the D gene is possibly TRBD1 (6 bases). CDR3 size: 13 residues. The V end was cut by 9 bases, the J end by 3 bases, with 12 bases between. In germline, CDR1 is LNHDA, CDR2 SQIVND (reference sequence). The chain's CDR3 is CASCDRFNQPQHF. The CDR3 nucleotides read TGTGCCAGCTGCGACAGGTTCAATCAGCCCCAGCATTTT. Full variable domain (rest looked up from reference TRBV19 and TRBJ1-5): DGGITQSPKYLFRKEGQNVTLSCEQNLNHDAMYWYRQDPGQGLRLIYYSQIVNDFQKGDIAEGYSVSREKKESFPLTVTSAQKNPTAFYLCASCDRFNQPQHFGDGTRLSIL.

This chain joins TRBV6-5 and TRBJ1-5; D is possibly TRBD1 (5 bases). CDR3 length equals 13 residues. V was cut by 5 bases and J by 3 bases, with 8 bases left in between. Germline lookup yields CDR1 MNHEY and CDR2 SVGAGI. Here the CDR3 reads CASSTGYNQPQHF. CDR3 DNA: TGTGCCAGCAGTACAGGATACAATCAGCCCCAGCATTTT.

V and J are TRBV19 and TRBJ1-2; D is unclear. The germline gives CDR1 LNHDA, CDR2 SQIVND (reference sequence). V lost 4 bases and J 4 bases, leaving 13 bases between the germline ends. This CDR3 has 14 amino acids. The CDR3 region is CASSTRDVAYGYTF. Written as DNA, the CDR3 is TGTGCCAGTAGTACCCGTGACGTAGCCTATGGCTACACCTTC.

This chain uses TRBV4-1 with TRBJ1-2; D is unclear. Germline lookup yields CDR1 MGHRA and CDR2 YSYEKL. The CDR3 is made up of 15 amino acids. Trimming cost V 4 bases and J 3 bases, with 15 bases left between them. CDR3 in DNA: TGCGCCAGCAGCCCAAATAGTCGGGTAGACTATGGCTACACCTTC. Translation gives CASSPNSRVDYGYTF.

This chain links TRBV12-3 or TRBV12-4 with TRBJ2-5, with 8 bases lining up with TRBD1. V lost 7 bases and J lost 10; bases outside the gene matches: 11. CDR3 length: 13 residues. CDR3: CASTIDRGSRQYF. The CDR3 bases are TGTGCCAGCACTATTGACAGGGGTTCCCGCCAGTACTTC.

V is TRBV5-1 and J is TRBJ2-5; TRBD2 matches 16 bases. The CDR3 is 15 amino acids. J gave up 5 bases and V 9 bases, and 7 bases lay outside the gene matches. Germline V gene data show CDR1 as SGHRS and CDR2 as YFSETQ. The CDR3 nucleotides are TGCGCCACAAAGGGACTAGCGGGGGGGCCGGAGACCCAGTACTTC. The encoded protein is CATKGLAGGPETQYF.

The rearrangement links TRBV7-3 to TRBJ2-1; 7 positions agree with TRBD2. V lost 5 bases to trimming and J lost 0 bases; unmatched junction nucleotides: 7. Germline V gene sequence: CDR1 SGHTA, CDR2 FQGTGA. CDR3 length: 16 residues. This CDR3 reads CASSKLALSSYNEQFF. The DNA for the CDR3 is TGTGCCAGCAGCAAACTAGCGCTAAGCTCCTACAATGAGCAGTTCTTC.

Note on this clone: The sample has other DNA sequences that encode this CDR3 too. The V and J genes are TRBV7-9 and TRBJ2-1, with TRBD2 identical over 9 bases. The trim removed 1 base at V and 10 bases at J, leaving 8 bases unmatched. The CDR3 is made up of 15 amino acids. Germline V gene data show CDR1 as SEHNR and CDR2 as FQNEAQ (reference sequence). The CDR3 nucleotides are TGTGCCAGCAGCTTAGGATCCAGCGGGAGGAACGAGCAGTTCTTC. Encoded protein: CASSLGSSGRNEQFF.

The chain uses TRBV18 and TRBJ1-2; 11 nucleotides line up with TRBD1. Germline trimming cut 0 bases from V and 3 bases from J; bases unmatched to any gene: 3. The CDR3 contains 16 residues. The germline V gene has CDR1 KGHSH and CDR2 LQKENI. The chain's CDR3 is CASSPPGTGGDYGYTF. CDR3 coding DNA: TGTGCCAGCTCACCACCCGGGACAGGGGGAGACTATGGCTACACCTTC.

The chain joins TRBV6-5 to TRBJ2-7; possible D gene TRBD1, 5 bases. Trimming cost V 2 bases and J 0 bases, with 8 bases left between them. The germline CDR1 and CDR2 sequences are MNHEY and SVGAGI. The CDR3 totals 14 residues. CDR3 in amino acids: CASSYGRVSYEQYF. In nucleotides, the CDR3 is TGTGCCAGCAGTTACGGCAGGGTCTCCTACGAGCAGTACTTC.

This clone appeared a single time. The rearrangement links TRBV20-1 to TRBJ2-3, with unresolved D. The ends were cut back, 0 bases at V and 6 bases at J, with 4 bases in the middle. The CDR3 has 11 residues. CDR1 and CDR2 from the germline V gene are DFQATT and SNEGSKA (reference sequence). The CDR3 nucleotides are TGCAGTGCTAGAGATCGGGATACGCAGTATTTT. This translates into CSARDRDTQYF.

V gene TRBV4-3 combines with J gene TRBJ2-7, with TRBD1 matching over 7 bases. Looked up from germline, CDR1 is LGHNA and CDR2 is YSLEER. With 4 bases clipped from V and 2 bases from J, the junction kept 14 bases outside the gene matches. CDR3 length: 17 residues. The CDR3 is CASSPRPGQADTYEQYF. DNA for the CDR3: TGCGCCAGCAGCCCACGGCCCGGACAGGCTGATACCTACGAGCAGTACTTC.

The chain is built from TRBV5-1 and TRBJ2-3, with a weak D call TRBD2 (6 bases). The germline gives CDR1 SGHRS, CDR2 YFSETQ. Trimming removed 1 base at V and 6 bases at J, with 18 bases between. The CDR3 has 16 amino acids. The CDR3 DNA sequence: TGCGCCAGCAGCTTGTTTAGCGGTGGGGGAATCGATACGCAGTATTTT. Encoded protein: CASSLFSGGGIDTQYF. Drawing the rest from reference TRBV5-1 and TRBJ2-3, the complete variable domain is KAGVTQTPRYLIKTRGQQVTLSCSPISGHRSVSWYQQTPGQGLQFLFEYFSETQRNKGNFPGRFSGRQFSNSRSEMNVSTLELGDSALYLCASSLFSGGGIDTQYFGPGTRLTVL.